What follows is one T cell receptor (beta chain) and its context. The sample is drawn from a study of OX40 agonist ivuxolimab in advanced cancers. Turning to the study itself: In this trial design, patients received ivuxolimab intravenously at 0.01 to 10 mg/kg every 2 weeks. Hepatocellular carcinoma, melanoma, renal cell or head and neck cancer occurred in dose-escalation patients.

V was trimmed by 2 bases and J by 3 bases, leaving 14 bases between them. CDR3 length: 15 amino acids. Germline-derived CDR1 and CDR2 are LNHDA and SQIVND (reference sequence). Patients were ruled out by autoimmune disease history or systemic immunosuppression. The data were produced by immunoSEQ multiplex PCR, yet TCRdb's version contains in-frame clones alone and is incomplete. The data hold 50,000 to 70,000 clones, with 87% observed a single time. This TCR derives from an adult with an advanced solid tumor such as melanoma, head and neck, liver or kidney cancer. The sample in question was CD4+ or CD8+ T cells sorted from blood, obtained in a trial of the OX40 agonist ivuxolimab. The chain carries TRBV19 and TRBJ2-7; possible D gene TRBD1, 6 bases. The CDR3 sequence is CASSILGGTSYEQYF. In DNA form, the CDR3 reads TGTGCCAGTAGTATATTAGGGGGTACAAGCTACGAGCAGTACTTC.